The rows below give T cell receptor beta chains drawn from one sample of a study of early T cells in non-severe SARS-CoV-2 infection. One entry per CDR3 protein results from TCRdb running MiXCR on the 5' RACE reads. The repertoire includes 85,000 to 120,000 distinct CDR3 sequences, about an eighth of them detected once, and roughly 6.3% sits in the top ten. Sequenced input: whole blood. Receptor source: an adult who was a healthcare worker with PCR-confirmed SARS-CoV-2 infection or an uninfected control (not recorded which). Both conserved end residues are part of each CDR3. A D gene is named only where the DNA matches it firmly. Clone size is given for some rows only: seen once, a few or many times, or a class if the clone is expanded.

>TRBV6-5|NA|TRBJ2-3|NA
TGTGCCAGCAGTTACTCGAAAAGACTTGGCCCAGATACGCAGTATTTT
CASSYSKRLGPDTQYF
>TRBV28|NA|TRBJ1-2|many
TGTGCCAGCAGTTTTGGTGGGGGCGGCTACACCTTC
CASSFGGGGYTF
>TRBV12-3/TRBV12-4|NA|TRBJ1-1|NA
TGTGCCAGCAGTCCCCCGGGGAACACTGAAGCTTTCTTT
CASSPPGNTEAFF
>TRBV12-3/TRBV12-4|NA|TRBJ1-2|NA
TGTGCCAGCAGTTTAGATCAGGGCAGCTATGGCTACACCTTC
CASSLDQGSYGYTF
>TRBV29-1|NA|TRBJ1-1|few
TGCAGCGTCACCCTCGCGGGGGACACTGAAGCTTTCTTT
CSVTLAGDTEAFF
>TRBV6-1|NA|TRBJ2-7|NA
TGTGCCAGCAGTGAGGTTCTTGGGAGTACCTACGAGCAGTACTTC
CASSEVLGSTYEQYF
>TRBV7-9|NA|TRBJ2-7|many
TGTGCCAGCAGCAGCCGGGCACAATCGTGGGAGCAGTACTTC
CASSSRAQSWEQYF
>TRBV20-1|NA|TRBJ2-7|NA
TGCAGTGCTAGAGTTTTGGGACGGAGTTTCTACGAGCAGTACTTC
CSARVLGRSFYEQYF
>TRBV7-2|NA|TRBJ1-1|many
TGTGCCAGCAGCTTTGATAGTGGGTCTGGAACTGAAGCTTTCTTT
CASSFDSGSGTEAFF
>TRBV18|NA|TRBJ2-1|NA
TGTGCCAGCTCACCGTTGGGGCCCTACAATGAGCAGTTCTTC
CASSPLGPYNEQFF
>TRBV20-1|NA|TRBJ2-7|few
TGCAGTGCAACCCCGGGATCGGCGGGAAGAGAGCAGTACTTC
CSATPGSAGREQYF
>TRBV7-9|NA|TRBJ1-1|few
TGTGCCAGCAAATTTTCGGCGAACACTGAAGCTTTCTTT
CASKFSANTEAFF
>TRBV29-1|NA|TRBJ2-7|NA
TGCAGCGTCGAGGGGTCGGGGGCGAGCTCCTACGAGCAGTACTTC
CSVEGSGASSYEQYF
>TRBV12-3/TRBV12-4|TRBD1|TRBJ1-3|NA
TGTGCCAGCAGAAAGACAGGGGAGGGCTCTGGAAACACCATATATTTT
CASRKTGEGSGNTIYF
>TRBV10-2|NA|TRBJ2-4|NA
TGCGCCAGCAGAGGGTCTTATCTAGCCAAAAACATTCAGTACTTC
CASRGSYLAKNIQYF
>TRBV4-1|NA|TRBJ2-7|many
TGCGCCAGCAGACCCCTCGGGCGGATTAGGGGAGGAAGTGAGCAGTACTTC
CASRPLGRIRGGSEQYF
>TRBV3-1|NA|TRBJ2-1|NA
TGTGCCAGCGGCCAACCGGCAGGGAATGAGCAGTTCTTC
CASGQPAGNEQFF
>TRBV4-1|NA|TRBJ2-3|NA
TGCGCCAGCAGCCAGTTCGTAGTGACAGATACGCAGTATTTT
CASSQFVVTDTQYF
>TRBV6-5|NA|TRBJ1-1|once
TGTGCCAGCATGCAGGGATTCAATGCTTTCTTT
CASMQGFNAFF
>TRBV6-5|NA|TRBJ1-6|few
TGTGCCAGCAGTTACCCAGGGGATAATTCACCCCTCCACTTT
CASSYPGDNSPLHF
>TRBV9|NA|TRBJ2-5|many
TGTGCCAGCAGCGTAGTTGATTATGGGACCCAGTACTTC
CASSVVDYGTQYF
>TRBV7-6|NA|TRBJ2-3|NA
TGTGCCAGCAGCTTAGGGAGTTACACAGATACGCAGTATTTT
CASSLGSYTDTQYF
>TRBV6-5|NA|TRBJ1-1|few
TGTGCCAGCATCCCTTTAGGGCCTACGAACACTGAAGCTTTCTTT
CASIPLGPTNTEAFF
>TRBV4-3|NA|TRBJ1-2|NA
TGCGCCAGCAGCCCCGGTTTTAGCTATGGCTACACCTTC
CASSPGFSYGYTF
>TRBV3-1|NA|TRBJ2-1|few
TGTGCCAGCAGCCAAGATTGGGGAGCCTATGGGAATGAGCAGTTCTTC
CASSQDWGAYGNEQFF
>TRBV14|TRBD2|TRBJ2-5|many
TGTGCCAGCAGCCAGAACGGGAGGGCCGGAGAGACCCAGTACTTC
CASSQNGRAGETQYF
>TRBV20-1|TRBD2|TRBJ2-2|NA
TGCAGTGCCTCTAGCGGGAGTAGGACCGGGGAGCTGTTTTTT
CSASSGSRTGELFF
>TRBV10-3|NA|TRBJ2-3|NA
TGTGCCACCCAGGGGACAGATACGCAGTATTTT
CATQGTDTQYF
>TRBV24-1|NA|TRBJ1-2|NA
TGTGCCACCAGTGATTCGGGTTTGACAGATGGCTACACCTTC
CATSDSGLTDGYTF